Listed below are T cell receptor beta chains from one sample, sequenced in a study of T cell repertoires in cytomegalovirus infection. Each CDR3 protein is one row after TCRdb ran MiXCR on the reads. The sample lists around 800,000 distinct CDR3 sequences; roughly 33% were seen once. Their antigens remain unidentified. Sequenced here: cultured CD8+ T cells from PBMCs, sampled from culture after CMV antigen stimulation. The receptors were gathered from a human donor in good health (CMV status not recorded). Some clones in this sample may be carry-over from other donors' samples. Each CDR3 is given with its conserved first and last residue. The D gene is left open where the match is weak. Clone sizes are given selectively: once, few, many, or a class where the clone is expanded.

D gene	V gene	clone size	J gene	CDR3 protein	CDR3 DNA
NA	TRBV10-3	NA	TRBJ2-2	CAIPDGTGELFF	TGTGCCATCCCGGACGGGACCGGGGAGCTGTTTTTT
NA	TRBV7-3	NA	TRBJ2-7	CASSRIPGQLVSEQYF	TGTGCCAGCAGCCGGATCCCGGGACAACTTGTGTCCGAGCAGTACTTC
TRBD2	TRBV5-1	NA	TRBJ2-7	CASRRGTGASYEQYF	TGCGCCAGCAGGCGGGGGACTGGAGCTTCTTACGAGCAGTACTTC
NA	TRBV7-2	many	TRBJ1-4	CASRFTVGFGEKLFF	TGTGCCAGCAGGTTTACAGTGGGATTTGGTGAAAAACTGTTTTTT
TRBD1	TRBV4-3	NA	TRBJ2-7	CASSPRDRAPLYEQYF	TGCGCCAGCAGCCCCCGGGACAGGGCACCTCTCTACGAGCAGTACTTC
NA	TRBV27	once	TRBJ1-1	CASSKSPGSPEAFF	TGTGCCAGCAGCAAGAGTCCAGGCTCGCCTGAAGCTTTCTTT
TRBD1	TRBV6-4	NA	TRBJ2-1	CASSDPGTGLHEQFF	TGTGCCAGCAGTGACCCGGGGACAGGGTTGCATGAGCAGTTCTTC
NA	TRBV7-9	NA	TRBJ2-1	CASSLVLRGVDQFF	TGTGCCAGCAGCTTAGTCCTACGGGGTGTGGATCAGTTCTTC
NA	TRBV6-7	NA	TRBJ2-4	CASSYSGSAKNIQYF	TGTGCCAGCAGTTACTCGGGGTCGGCCAAAAACATTCAGTACTTC
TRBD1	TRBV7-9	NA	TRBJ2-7	CASSSPGQRAYEQYF	TGTGCCAGCAGCTCCCCGGGACAGAGAGCCTACGAGCAGTACTTC
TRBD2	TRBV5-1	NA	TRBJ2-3	CASSLANRWTSIDTQYF	TGCGCCAGCAGCTTGGCCAATCGCTGGACTAGCATAGATACGCAGTATTTT
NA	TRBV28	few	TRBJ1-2	CASTSGDDYGYTF	TGTGCCAGCACCTCGGGGGATGACTATGGCTACACCTTC
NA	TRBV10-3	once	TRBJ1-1	CAISESPGNPPEAFF	TGTGCCATCAGTGAGTCGCCAGGGAACCCTCCCGAAGCTTTCTTT
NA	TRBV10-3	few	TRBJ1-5	CAISERLSDQPQHF	TGTGCCATCAGTGAGAGGCTTTCCGATCAGCCCCAGCATTTT
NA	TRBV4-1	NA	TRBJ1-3	CASSQDRMPGNTIYF	TGCGCCAGCAGCCAAGATCGGATGCCCGGAAACACCATATATTTT
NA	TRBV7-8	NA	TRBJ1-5	CASSFGTGGSQPQHF	TGTGCCAGCAGCTTCGGGACCGGAGGCAGTCAGCCCCAGCATTTT
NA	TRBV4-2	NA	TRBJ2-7	CASSHTGGTVFQQYF	TGTGCCAGCAGCCACACAGGTGGGACGGTCTTCCAGCAGTACTTC
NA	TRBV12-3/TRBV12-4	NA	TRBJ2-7	CASSTPPYEQYF	TGTGCCAGCAGTACCCCCCCCTACGAGCAGTACTTC
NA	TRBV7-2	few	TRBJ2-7	CASSWPGLGYEQYF	TGTGCCAGCAGCTGGCCGGGGTTGGGGTACGAGCAGTACTTC
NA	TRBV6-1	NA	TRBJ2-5	CASSLGQALAETQYF	TGTGCCAGCTCCCTAGGCCAGGCATTAGCCGAGACCCAGTACTTC
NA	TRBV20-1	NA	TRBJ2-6	CSATTNRRAGANVLTF	TGCAGTGCTACAACAAATCGCCGGGCGGGGGCCAACGTCCTGACTTTC
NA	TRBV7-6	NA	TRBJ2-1	CASSLGLVPRNEQFF	TGTGCCAGCAGCTTAGGACTAGTCCCTCGCAATGAGCAGTTCTTC
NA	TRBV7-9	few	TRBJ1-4	CASSFVQSNEKLFF	TGTGCCAGCAGCTTTGTCCAGTCAAATGAAAAACTGTTTTTT
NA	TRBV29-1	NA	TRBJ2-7	CSVEQGFNYEQYF	TGCAGCGTTGAACAGGGGTTTAACTACGAGCAGTACTTC
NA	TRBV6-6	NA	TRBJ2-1	CASSYSEYNEQFF	TGTGCCAGCAGTTACTCCGAATACAATGAGCAGTTCTTC
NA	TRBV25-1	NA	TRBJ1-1	CASSEFGGGDTEAFF	TGTGCCAGCAGTGAATTCGGGGGAGGGGACACTGAAGCTTTCTTT
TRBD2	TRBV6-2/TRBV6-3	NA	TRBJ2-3	CASSTPREERGDTQYF	TGTGCCAGCAGTACTCCCAGGGAAGAGCGGGGGGATACGCAGTATTTT
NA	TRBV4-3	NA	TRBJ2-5	CASSQEGTFGETQYF	TGCGCCAGCAGCCAAGAGGGGACGTTTGGAGAGACCCAGTACTTC
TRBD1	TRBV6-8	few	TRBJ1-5	CASSPGQVSNQPQHF	TGTGCCAGCAGTCCCGGACAGGTTAGCAATCAGCCCCAGCATTTT
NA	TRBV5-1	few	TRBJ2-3	CASSLSGPPTQYF	TGCGCCAGCAGCTTGTCGGGACCTCCTACGCAGTATTTT
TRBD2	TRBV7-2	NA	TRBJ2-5	CASSLVSGAAQETQYF	TGTGCCAGCAGCTTGGTGAGCGGGGCCGCACAAGAGACCCAGTACTTC
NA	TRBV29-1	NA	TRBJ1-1	CSVPRGDTEAFF	TGCAGCGTCCCACGGGGGGACACTGAAGCTTTCTTT
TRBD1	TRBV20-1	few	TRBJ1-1	CSATTPRLGTGTMNTEAFF	TGCAGTGCTACTACCCCCCGACTCGGGACAGGGACAATGAACACTGAAGCTTTCTTT
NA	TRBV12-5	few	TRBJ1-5	CASGPPLTYSNQPQHF	TGTGCTAGTGGTCCCCCCCTCACTTATAGCAATCAGCCCCAGCATTTT
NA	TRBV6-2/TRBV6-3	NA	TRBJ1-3	CARPREGLSGNTIYF	TGTGCCAGACCTCGGGAGGGCCTCTCTGGAAACACCATATATTTT
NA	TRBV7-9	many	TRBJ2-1	CASSLVGYNEQFF	TGTGCCAGCAGCTTAGTAGGCTACAATGAGCAGTTCTTC
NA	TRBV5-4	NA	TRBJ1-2	CASSLEPSYGYTF	TGTGCCAGCAGCTTGGAGCCCTCCTATGGCTACACCTTC
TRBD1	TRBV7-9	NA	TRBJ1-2	CASSLDSRGQTYGYTF	TGTGCCAGCAGCTTAGACTCCAGGGGACAGACTTATGGCTACACCTTC
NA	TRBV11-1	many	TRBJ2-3	CASSPWADTQYF	TGTGCCAGCAGCCCCTGGGCAGATACGCAGTATTTT
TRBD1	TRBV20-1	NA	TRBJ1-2	CSAPSPLTGVKGYTF	TGCAGTGCTCCTAGCCCCCTTACAGGGGTTAAGGGCTACACCTTC
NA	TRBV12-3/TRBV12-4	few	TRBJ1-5	CASRDDRNQPQHF	TGTGCCAGCAGGGACGACAGGAATCAGCCCCAGCATTTT
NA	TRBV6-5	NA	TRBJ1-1	CASSYEGEAEAFF	TGTGCCAGCAGTTACGAGGGGGAGGCTGAAGCTTTCTTT
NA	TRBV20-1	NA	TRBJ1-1	CSASGLGAFF	TGCAGTGCCTCGGGACTTGGAGCTTTCTTT
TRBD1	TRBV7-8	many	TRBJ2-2	CASSLATTGTATGELFF	TGTGCCAGCAGCTTAGCTACCACCGGGACAGCTACCGGGGAGCTGTTTTTT
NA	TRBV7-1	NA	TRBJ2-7	CASRLGNSYAQYF	TGTGCCAGCAGGCTGGGAAACTCCTACGCGCAGTACTTC
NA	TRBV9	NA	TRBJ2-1	CASSDTGRHEQFF	TGTGCCAGCAGTGATACAGGGAGGCATGAGCAGTTCTTC
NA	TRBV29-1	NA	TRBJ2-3	CSVEDNGQLRADTQYF	TGCAGCGTTGAAGATAACGGACAGTTGAGGGCAGATACGCAGTATTTT
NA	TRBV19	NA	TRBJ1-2	CASSIEGLDYGYTF	TGTGCCAGTAGTATAGAGGGGCTGGACTATGGCTACACCTTC
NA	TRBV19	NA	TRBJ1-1	CASSKRSNTEAFF	TGTGCCAGTAGTAAGAGGAGTAACACTGAAGCTTTCTTT